Shown below are 27 T cell receptor beta chains from a single sample sequenced in a study of T cells in Graves' hyperthyroidism and ophthalmopathy. The CDR3 regions of TCR beta were amplified from RNA transcripts. Carried out on the TCR CDR3, a first-round RT-PCR used the HTBI primer set. TCRdb reanalysed the multiplex PCR reads using MiXCR and keeps one entry per CDR3 protein. This table holds a few hundred thousand distinct CDR3 sequences, around 21% found once. The sample taken for sequencing was blood. The receptors originated from a man between 18 and 29 years old with Graves' hyperthyroidism.

This clonotype was detected ten times or more. Written as DNA, the CDR3 is TGTGCCAGCAGCCAGACAGGGGACCCCTACGAGCAGTACTTC. This encodes CASSQTGDPYEQYF. The chain employs TRBV7-8 and TRBJ2-7, with 8 bases lining up with TRBD1. The length of the CDR3 is 14 residues. Germline values: CDR1 SGHVS, CDR2 FQNEAQ. With V trimmed by 5 bases and J by 2 bases, 5 bases remained unmatched.

The chain employs TRBV7-2 and TRBJ2-1, with no clear D. This CDR3 contains 14 residues. Germline-derived CDR1 and CDR2 are SGHTA and FQGNSA. V dropped 5 bases and J dropped 3 bases, with 11 bases sitting between them. The CDR3 region is CASSPQTLYNEQFF. CDR3 DNA: TGTGCCAGCAGCCCCCAGACCCTCTACAATGAGCAGTTCTTC.

This clonotype was picked up many times. The J gene is TRBJ1-1, the V gene TRBV25-1; 8 bases fit TRBD1. Trimming removed 6 bases from V and 0 bases from J; junction bases left unmatched: 9. This CDR3 comprises 16 residues. Germline V gene data show CDR1 as MGHDK and CDR2 as SYGVNS. CDR3 nucleotides: TGTGCCAGCAGCCTAGGAACAGGGGGAATGAACACTGAAGCTTTCTTT. Its protein product is CASSLGTGGMNTEAFF.

On this clonotype itself: The CDR3 end shows no conserved phenylalanine or tryptophan, and so a read error is likely. The rearrangement links TRBV19 to TRBJ1-5; perhaps TRBD1 as D (5 bases). The CDR3 contains 17 residues. CDR1 is LNHDA and CDR2 is SQIVND in the germline V gene (reference sequence). V gave up 5 bases and J gave up 0 bases, with 17 bases separating them. CDR3 bases: TGTGCCAGTAGTCCGCGGGACGGGGATTATAGCAATCAGCCCCAGCATGTT. Residues: CASSPRDGDYSNQPQHV.

This clonotype was counted at least ten times. This rearrangement joins TRBV24-1 to TRBJ2-2, with 8 bases lining up with TRBD1. Germline V lookup: CDR1 KGHDR, CDR2 SFDVKD. V trimming: 3 bases; J trimming: 1 base; junction bases outside the gene matches: 3. The CDR3 contains 16 residues. The CDR3 loop is CATSDPGTGNTGELFF. Here the CDR3 DNA reads TGTGCCACCAGTGATCCCGGGACAGGGAACACCGGGGAGCTGTTTTTT.

This clonotype was found a few times. The rearrangement links TRBV30 to TRBJ2-7; D is unclear. In germline, CDR1 is GTSNPN, CDR2 SVGIG (reference sequence). This CDR3 has 12 amino acids. Trimming shortened V by 2 bases and J by 4 bases, and 9 bases separated the two germline ends. CDR3 region: CAWSRPFYEQYF. The CDR3 DNA reads as TGTGCCTGGAGTAGGCCGTTTTACGAGCAGTACTTC. Full variable domain (remainder filled in from reference TRBV30 and TRBJ2-7): SQTIHQWPATLVQPVGSPLSLECTVEGTSNPNLYWYRQAAGRGLQLLFYSVGIGQISSEVPQNLSASRPQDRQFILSSKKLLLSDSGFYLCAWSRPFYEQYFGPGTRLTVT.

This clonotype was picked up many times. The J gene is TRBJ2-4, the V gene TRBV6-5; D gene unclear. Germline V gives CDR1 MNHEY, CDR2 SVGAGI. The CDR3 contains 16 residues. Trimming shortened V by 4 bases and J by 1 base, and 14 bases separated the two germline ends. CDR3 residues: CASSFSLEGAKNIQYF. The CDR3 DNA reads TGTGCCAGCAGTTTTTCCCTTGAAGGGGCCAAAAACATTCAGTACTTC.

V and J are TRBV13 and TRBJ2-7; TRBD2 matches at 9 bases. The CDR3 length is 14 residues. J gave up 3 bases and V 5 bases, and 5 bases lay outside the gene matches. Germline CDR1 reads PRHDT; CDR2 reads FYEKMQ (reference sequence). The CDR3 coding sequence is TGTGCCAGCAGCCATAGCGGGGGACTCTACGAGCAGTACTTC. This sequence encodes CASSHSGGLYEQYF. Full variable domain (outside the CDR3, taken from reference TRBV13 and TRBJ2-7): AAGVIQSPRHLIKEKRETATLKCYPIPRHDTVYWYQQGPGQDPQFLISFYEKMQSDKGSIPDRFSAQQFSDYHSELNMSSLELGDSALYFCASSHSGGLYEQYFGPGTRLTVT.

A note on this clonotype: A read error may produce the germline difference seen at one junction end. V is TRBV20-1 and J is TRBJ1-5; unclear D gene. Per the germline V gene, CDR1 is DFQATT and CDR2 is SNEGSKA (reference sequence). This CDR3 is 13 amino acids long. CDR3 region: CSAGAVSNQPQHF. CDR3 nucleotide sequence: TGCAGTGCTGGTGCTGTTAGCAATCAGCCTCAGCATTTT.

The V call is TRBV19, the J call TRBJ2-7; 7 bases are a match to TRBD2. Trimming took 5 bases from V and 0 from J; bases not matched to a gene: 10. Germline CDR1 reads LNHDA; CDR2 reads SQIVND (reference sequence). The CDR3 has 16 residues. The chain's CDR3 is CASSSLSGEVSYEQYF. The CDR3 DNA follows: TGTGCCAGTAGTTCGCTCAGCGGGGAGGTCTCCTACGAGCAGTACTTC.

In its sample, this clonotype was seen many times. The rearrangement joins TRBV4-1 to TRBJ1-1; no reliable D call. CDR3 size: 12 residues. The ends were cut back, 4 bases at V and 8 bases at J, with 11 bases in the middle. Germline V lookup: CDR1 MGHRA, CDR2 YSYEKL. CDR3 protein: CASSLPFEEAFF. CDR3 DNA sequence: TGCGCCAGCAGCCTTCCCTTCGAAGAAGCTTTCTTT.

In this sample, this clonotype turned up many times. The CDR3, as DNA: TGTGCTAGTGGTTTGTCTAGCGGGGGTCCCTATGGGGACCAGTACTTC. Its protein product is CASGLSSGGPYGDQYF. The chain combines TRBV12-5 with TRBJ2-5, with TRBD2 matching 10 bases. This CDR3 is 16 amino acids long. Germline V gene lookup returns CDR1 LGHNT and CDR2 FRNRAP. Germline trimming cut 2 bases from V and 10 bases from J; bases unmatched to any gene: 13.

This clonotype was detected many times. The chain uses TRBV30 and TRBJ2-2; 8 bases agree with TRBD1. The CDR3 is made up of 12 amino acids. Germline assignment: CDR1 GTSNPN and CDR2 SVGIG (reference sequence). Trimming at V came to 3 bases and at J to 13 bases, leaving 7 bases not matched to a gene. CDR3 loop: CAWRVDRGRLFF. The CDR3 bases are TGTGCCTGGAGGGTTGACAGGGGAAGGCTGTTTTTT.

This clonotype was observed a few times. Germline is not matched at one junction end, which may reflect a read error. V and J are TRBV20-1 and TRBJ1-1, with no clear D. The V gene's germline CDR1 is DFQATT and CDR2 SNEGSKA (reference sequence). The CDR3 loop spans 13 amino acids. The CDR3: CSAPQDLYTEASF. The DNA of the CDR3 is TGCAGTGCGCCGCAGGACCTCTACACTGAAGCTTCCTTT.

CDR3 bases: TGTGCCAGCAGTGCCCGGGACGGGGTGTACACCTTC. Its translation is CASSARDGVYTF. The chain recombines TRBV6-1 with TRBJ1-2; D might be TRBD1 (5 bases). The CDR3 has 12 residues. The ends were cut back, 4 bases at V and 11 bases at J, with 14 bases in the middle. The germline V gene has CDR1 MNHNS and CDR2 SASEGT.

This clonotype has a count of ten or more. The chain has TRBV11-2 and TRBJ2-7, with D perhaps TRBD1 (5 bases). Looked up from germline, CDR1 is SGHAT and CDR2 is FQNNGV. CDR3 length equals 13 residues. V was pared by 3 bases and J by 5 bases, with 11 bases between. This chain's CDR3 is CASSFVRADEQYF. Written as DNA, the CDR3 is TGTGCCAGCAGCTTTGTCAGGGCTGACGAGCAGTACTTC.

The rearrangement uses TRBV24-1 and TRBJ2-7; 9 nucleotides match TRBD2. This CDR3 comprises 14 residues. The ends lost 4 bases at V and 5 bases at J; junction bases unmatched: 5. Germline V gene sequence: CDR1 KGHDR, CDR2 SFDVKD. The CDR3 nucleotides are TGTGCCACCAGTGACGGGACTAGCAGGCACGAGCAGTACTTC. As protein: CATSDGTSRHEQYF.

Written as DNA, the CDR3 is TGTGCCAGCAGCGAAGGTAGGGGGTCTGGGGCCAACGTCCTGACTTTC. This codes for CASSEGRGSGANVLTF. This sequence joins TRBV9 and TRBJ2-6; D possibly corresponds to TRBD1 (6 bases). Per the germline V gene, CDR1 is SGDLS and CDR2 is YYNGEE. The CDR3 spans 16 residues. V was trimmed by 3 bases and J by 1 base, leaving 11 bases between them.

This clonotype came up many times. The chain employs TRBV12-3 or TRBV12-4 and TRBJ2-7; D call uncertain. V dropped 1 base and J dropped 5 bases, with 12 bases sitting between them. CDR3 length: 14 residues. DNA for the CDR3: TGTGCCAGCAGTTTAGGACTCCTTGCGGACGAGCAGTACTTC. Its protein product is CASSLGLLADEQYF.

On this clonotype: A much larger clone sits a single nucleotide away, making a read error possible. The V gene is TRBV28, the J gene TRBJ1-3; no definite D call. The CDR3 has 17 residues. CDR1 MDHEN and CDR2 SYDVKM come from the germline V gene. The CDR3 DNA follows: TGTGCCGGCAGTTTATCCAGGCTCATGTTGGTCGGAAACACCATATATTTT. Protein: CAGSLSRLMLVGNTIYF.

This clonotype has at least ten counts. The chain recombines TRBV28 with TRBJ2-7; a possible D gene is TRBD2 (5 bases). V dropped 3 bases and J dropped 0 bases, with 15 bases sitting between them. Germline CDR1 reads MDHEN; CDR2 reads SYDVKM. This CDR3 region has 16 residues. CDR3 sequence (DNA): TGTGCCAGCAGTTTGGAGCGGAGGCGGCCCTCCTACGAGCAGTACTTC. It is translated as CASSLERRRPSYEQYF.

The chain is built from TRBV6-1 and TRBJ2-7, with D possibly TRBD2 on 6 matching bases. Germline V gene data show CDR1 as MNHNS and CDR2 as SASEGT. This CDR3 is 15 amino acids long. V was shortened by 1 base and J by 2 bases, with 12 bases between the two germline ends. The CDR3 DNA is TGTGCCAGCAGTGAAGGAGCGGGTAGGACCTACGAGCAGTACTTC. This translates into CASSEGAGRTYEQYF.

At least ten counts were recorded for this clonotype. The genes are TRBV7-2 and TRBJ1-1, with D unclear. CDR3 length equals 14 residues. Deletions cut 4 bases from V and 4 bases from J, with 13 bases between. Looked up from germline, CDR1 is SGHTA and CDR2 is FQGNSA. The CDR3 DNA reads as TGTGCCAGCAGCTCGGATACAATGGGCACTGAAGCTTTCTTT. It codes for CASSSDTMGTEAFF.

The rearrangement joins TRBV3-1 to TRBJ2-5, with D perhaps TRBD2 (6 bases). Germline CDR1 LGHDT, CDR2 YNNKEL (reference sequence). This CDR3 spans 15 amino acids. V dropped 4 bases and J dropped 5 bases, with 17 bases sitting between them. CDR3 residues: CASSPLRGGEETQYF. CDR3 DNA: TGTGCCAGCAGCCCCCTCCGTGGAGGGGAGGAGACCCAGTACTTC.

This clonotype was found many times. The rearrangement joins TRBV6-2 or TRBV6-3 to TRBJ1-5; D is uncertain. This CDR3 region has 13 residues. Germline loops: CDR1 MNHEY, CDR2 SVGEGT. The ends were cut back, 0 bases at V and 7 bases at J, with 7 bases in the middle. CDR3 in amino acids: CASSYSSGQPQHF. CDR3 nucleotide sequence: TGTGCCAGCAGTTACTCGTCTGGGCAGCCCCAGCATTTT.

The chain recombines TRBV19 with TRBJ2-7; D could derive from TRBD1 or TRBD2 (5 bases each). The CDR3 is 15 residues long. Trimming shortened V by 8 bases and J by 3 bases, and 20 bases separated the two germline ends. Germline V gene data show CDR1 as LNHDA and CDR2 as SQIVND (reference sequence). The CDR3 sequence: CASQTRPGTYYEQYF. The CDR3 DNA sequence: TGTGCCAGTCAAACGCGGCCTGGGACCTACTACGAGCAGTACTTC.

The genes are TRBV6-2 or TRBV6-3 and TRBJ1-5, with a tentative D call TRBD1 (5 bases). The CDR3 consists of 13 residues. V lost 7 bases and J lost 4, with 11 bases in between. Germline-derived CDR1 and CDR2 are MNHEY and SVGEGT. The CDR3 here is CASTPTENQPQHF. The CDR3 DNA reads TGTGCCAGCACCCCGACAGAAAATCAGCCCCAGCATTTT.